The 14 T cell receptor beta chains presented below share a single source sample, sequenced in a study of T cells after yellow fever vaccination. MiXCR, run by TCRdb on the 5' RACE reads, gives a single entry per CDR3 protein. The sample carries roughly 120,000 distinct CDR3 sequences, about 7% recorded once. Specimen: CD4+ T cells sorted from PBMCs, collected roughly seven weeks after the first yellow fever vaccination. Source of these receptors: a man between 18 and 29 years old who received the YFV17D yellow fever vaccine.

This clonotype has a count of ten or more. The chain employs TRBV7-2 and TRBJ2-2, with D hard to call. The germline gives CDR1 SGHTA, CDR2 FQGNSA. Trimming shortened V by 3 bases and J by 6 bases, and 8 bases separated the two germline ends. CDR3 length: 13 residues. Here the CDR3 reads CASSFHSAGELFF. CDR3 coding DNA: TGTGCCAGCAGCTTTCATTCGGCCGGGGAGCTGTTTTTT.

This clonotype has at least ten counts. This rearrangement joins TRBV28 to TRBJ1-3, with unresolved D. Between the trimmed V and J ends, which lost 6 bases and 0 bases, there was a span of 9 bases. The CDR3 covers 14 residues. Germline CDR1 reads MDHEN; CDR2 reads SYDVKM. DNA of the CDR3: TGTGCCAGCAGGACGTCCTCCTCTGGAAACACCATATATTTT. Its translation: CASRTSSSGNTIYF. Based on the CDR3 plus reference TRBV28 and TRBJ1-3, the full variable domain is DVKVTQSSRYLVKRTGEKVFLECVQDMDHENMFWYRQDPGLGLRLIYFSYDVKMKEKGDIPEGYSVSREKKERFSLILESASTNQTSMYLCASRTSSSGNTIYFGEGSWLTVV.

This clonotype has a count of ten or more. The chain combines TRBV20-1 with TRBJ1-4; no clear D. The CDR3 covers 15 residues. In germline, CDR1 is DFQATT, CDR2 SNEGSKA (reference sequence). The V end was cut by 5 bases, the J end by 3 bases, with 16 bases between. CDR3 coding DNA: TGCAGTGCTCCCACCCACAGCGTATCTAATGAAAAACTGTTTTTT. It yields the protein CSAPTHSVSNEKLFF.

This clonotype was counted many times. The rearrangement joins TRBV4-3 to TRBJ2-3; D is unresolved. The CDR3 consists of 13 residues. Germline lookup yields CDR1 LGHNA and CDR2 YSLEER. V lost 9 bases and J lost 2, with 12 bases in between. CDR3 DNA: TGCGCCAGTACGCAGGAGCTCACAGATACGCAGTATTTT. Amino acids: CASTQELTDTQYF.

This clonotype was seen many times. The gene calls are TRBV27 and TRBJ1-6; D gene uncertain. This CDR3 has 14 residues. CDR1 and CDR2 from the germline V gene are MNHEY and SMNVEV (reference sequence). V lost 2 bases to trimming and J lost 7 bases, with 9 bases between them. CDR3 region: CASSLLGGNSPLHF. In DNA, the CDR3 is TGTGCCAGCAGTTTACTGGGCGGCAATTCACCCCTCCACTTT.

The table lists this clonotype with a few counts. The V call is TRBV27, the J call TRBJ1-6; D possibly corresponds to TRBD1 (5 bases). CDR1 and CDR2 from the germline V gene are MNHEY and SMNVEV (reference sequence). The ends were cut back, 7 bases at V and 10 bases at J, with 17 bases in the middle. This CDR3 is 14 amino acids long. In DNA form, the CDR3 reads TGTGCCAGCACTACTTTACTAGGGGTATCACCCCTCCACTTT. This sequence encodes CASTTLLGVSPLHF.

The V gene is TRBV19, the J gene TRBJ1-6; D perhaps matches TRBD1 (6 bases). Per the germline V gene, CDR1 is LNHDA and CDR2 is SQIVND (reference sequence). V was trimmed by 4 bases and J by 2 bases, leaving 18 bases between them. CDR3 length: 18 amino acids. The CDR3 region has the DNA TGTGCCAGTAGTACCCGAACTTGGACAGAGGCCTATAATTCACCCCTCCACTTT. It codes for CASSTRTWTEAYNSPLHF. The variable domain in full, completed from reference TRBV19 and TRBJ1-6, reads DGGITQSPKYLFRKEGQNVTLSCEQNLNHDAMYWYRQDPGQGLRLIYYSQIVNDFQKGDIAEGYSVSREKKESFPLTVTSAQKNPTAFYLCASSTRTWTEAYNSPLHFGNGTRLTVT.

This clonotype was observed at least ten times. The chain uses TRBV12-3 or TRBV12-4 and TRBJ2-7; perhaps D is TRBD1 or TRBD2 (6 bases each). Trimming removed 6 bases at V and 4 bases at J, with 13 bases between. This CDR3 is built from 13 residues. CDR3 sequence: CASRGAGRYEQYF. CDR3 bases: TGTGCCAGCAGGGGGGCAGGGAGGTACGAGCAGTACTTC.

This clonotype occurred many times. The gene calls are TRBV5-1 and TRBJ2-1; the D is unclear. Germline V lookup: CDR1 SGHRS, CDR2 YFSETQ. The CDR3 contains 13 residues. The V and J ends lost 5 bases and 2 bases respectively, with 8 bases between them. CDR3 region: CASRGETYNEQFF. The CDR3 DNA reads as TGCGCCAGCAGGGGCGAGACCTACAATGAGCAGTTCTTC.

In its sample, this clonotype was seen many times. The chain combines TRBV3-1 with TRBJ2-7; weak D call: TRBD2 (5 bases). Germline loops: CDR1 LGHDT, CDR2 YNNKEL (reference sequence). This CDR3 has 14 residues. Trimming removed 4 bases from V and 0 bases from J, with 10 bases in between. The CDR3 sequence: CASSLIGGSYEQYF. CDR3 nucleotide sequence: TGTGCCAGCAGCCTCATTGGAGGCTCCTACGAGCAGTACTTC.

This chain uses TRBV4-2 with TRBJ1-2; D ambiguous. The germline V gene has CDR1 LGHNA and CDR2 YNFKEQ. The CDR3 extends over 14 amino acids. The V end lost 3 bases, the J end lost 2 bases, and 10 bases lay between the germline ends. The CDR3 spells CASSQAVQNYGYTF. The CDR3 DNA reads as TGTGCCAGCAGCCAGGCGGTTCAGAACTATGGCTACACCTTC.

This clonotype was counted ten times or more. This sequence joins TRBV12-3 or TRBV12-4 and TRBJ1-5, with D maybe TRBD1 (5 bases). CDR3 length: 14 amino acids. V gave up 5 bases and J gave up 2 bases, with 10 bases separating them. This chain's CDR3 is CASSVQGRNQPQHF. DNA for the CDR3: TGTGCCAGCAGTGTCCAGGGACGCAATCAGCCCCAGCATTTT.

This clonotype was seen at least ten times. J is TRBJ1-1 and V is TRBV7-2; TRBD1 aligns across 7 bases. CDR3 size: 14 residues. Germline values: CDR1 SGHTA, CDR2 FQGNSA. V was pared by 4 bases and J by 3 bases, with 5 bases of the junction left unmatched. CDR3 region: CASSSRGGYTEAFF. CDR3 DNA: TGTGCCAGCAGCTCCAGGGGGGGGTACACTGAAGCTTTCTTT.

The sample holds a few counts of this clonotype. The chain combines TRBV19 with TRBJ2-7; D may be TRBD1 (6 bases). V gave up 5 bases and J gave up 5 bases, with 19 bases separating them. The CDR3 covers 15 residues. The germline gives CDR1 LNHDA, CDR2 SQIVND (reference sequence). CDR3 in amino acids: CASSRTGQPRDEQYV. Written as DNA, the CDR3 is TGTGCCAGTAGTCGGACCGGACAGCCCAGGGACGAGCAGTACGTC.